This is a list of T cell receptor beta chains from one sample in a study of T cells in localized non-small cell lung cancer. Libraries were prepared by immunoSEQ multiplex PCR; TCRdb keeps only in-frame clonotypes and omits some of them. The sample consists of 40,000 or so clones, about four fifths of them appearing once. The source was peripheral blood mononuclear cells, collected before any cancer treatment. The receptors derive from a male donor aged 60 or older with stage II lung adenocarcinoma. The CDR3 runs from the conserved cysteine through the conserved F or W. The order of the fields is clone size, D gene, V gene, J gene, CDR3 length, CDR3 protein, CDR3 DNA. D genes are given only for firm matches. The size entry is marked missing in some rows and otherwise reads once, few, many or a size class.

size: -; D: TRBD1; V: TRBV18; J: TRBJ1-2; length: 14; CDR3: CASSPRLTGDDYTF; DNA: TGTGCCAGCTCACCACGTTTGACAGGGGACGACTACACCTTC
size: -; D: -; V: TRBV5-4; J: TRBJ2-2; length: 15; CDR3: CASSLMTKNTGELFF; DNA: TGTGCCAGCAGCTTGATGACTAAGAACACCGGGGAGCTGTTTTTT
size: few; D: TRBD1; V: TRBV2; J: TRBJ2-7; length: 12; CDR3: CASSYGQAQQYF; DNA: TGTGCCAGCAGCTACGGACAGGCGCAGCAGTACTTC
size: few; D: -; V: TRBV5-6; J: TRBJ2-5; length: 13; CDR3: CASSLGTQETQYF; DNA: TGTGCCAGCAGCTTGGGGACTCAAGAGACCCAGTACTTC
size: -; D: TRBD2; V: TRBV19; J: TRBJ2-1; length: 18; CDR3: CASSMKLAGVGRDNEQFF; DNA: TGTGCCAGTAGTATGAAACTAGCGGGAGTCGGTAGAGACAATGAGCAGTTCTTC
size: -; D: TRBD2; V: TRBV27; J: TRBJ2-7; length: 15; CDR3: CASSNLAGSSYEQYF; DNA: TGTGCCAGCAGTAATCTAGCGGGCAGCTCCTACGAGCAGTACTTC
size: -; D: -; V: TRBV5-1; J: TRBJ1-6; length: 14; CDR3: CASSLEQGVAPLHF; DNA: TGCGCCAGCAGCTTGGAACAGGGTGTTGCACCCCTCCACTTT
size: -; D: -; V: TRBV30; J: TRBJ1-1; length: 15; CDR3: CAWSIREQGNTEAFF; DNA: TGTGCCTGGAGTATTAGAGAACAGGGTAACACTGAAGCTTTCTTT
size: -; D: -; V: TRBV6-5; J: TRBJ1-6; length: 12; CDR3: CASSYFNSPLHF; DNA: TGTGCCAGCAGTTACTTCAATTCACCCCTCCACTTT
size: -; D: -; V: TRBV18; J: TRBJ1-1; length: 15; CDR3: CASSPPWGANTEAFF; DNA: TGTGCCAGCTCACCACCGTGGGGGGCAAACACTGAAGCTTTCTTT
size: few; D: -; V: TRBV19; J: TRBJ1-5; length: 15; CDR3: CASIVDTYSNQPQHF; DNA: TGTGCCAGTATAGTTGATACCTATAGCAATCAGCCCCAGCATTTT
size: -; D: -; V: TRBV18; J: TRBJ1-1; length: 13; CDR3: CASSPGSGTEAFF; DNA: TGTGCCAGCTCACCAGGGTCGGGAACTGAAGCTTTCTTT
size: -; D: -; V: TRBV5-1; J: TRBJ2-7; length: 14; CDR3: CASSFRGLEHEQYF; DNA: TGCGCCAGCAGCTTCCGCGGCCTGGAGCACGAGCAGTACTTC
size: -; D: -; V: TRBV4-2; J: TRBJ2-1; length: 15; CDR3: CASSQGNLGHNEQFF; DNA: TGTGCCAGCAGCCAAGGAAATCTAGGGCACAATGAGCAGTTCTTC
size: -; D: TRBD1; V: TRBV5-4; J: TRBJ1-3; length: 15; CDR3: CASSLEGGAGNTIYF; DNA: TGTGCCAGCAGCTTAGAAGGGGGCGCTGGAAACACCATATATTTT
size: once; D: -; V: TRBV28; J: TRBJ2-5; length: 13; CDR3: CASSPLGWETQYF; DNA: TGTGCCAGCAGTCCCTTGGGTTGGGAGACCCAGTACTTC
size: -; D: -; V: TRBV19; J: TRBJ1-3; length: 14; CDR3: CATSPGDVGNTIYF; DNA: TGTGCCACCTCCCCAGGCGATGTTGGAAACACCATATATTTT
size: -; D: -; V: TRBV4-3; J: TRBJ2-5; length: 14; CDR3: CASSQDPSTGTQYF; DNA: TGCGCCAGCAGCCAAGATCCCTCGACGGGGACCCAGTACTTC
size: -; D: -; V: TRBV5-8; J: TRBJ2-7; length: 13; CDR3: CASSPYIRPEQYF; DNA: TGTGCCAGCAGCCCCTACATCCGTCCCGAGCAGTACTTC
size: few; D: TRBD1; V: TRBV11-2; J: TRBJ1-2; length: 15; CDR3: CASSPSLQGAEGYTF; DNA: TGTGCCAGCAGCCCCAGCCTTCAGGGGGCGGAAGGCTACACCTTC
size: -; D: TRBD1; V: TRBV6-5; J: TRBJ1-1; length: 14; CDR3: CASSPYRGSAEAFF; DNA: TGTGCCAGCAGTCCCTACAGGGGGTCCGCTGAAGCTTTCTTT
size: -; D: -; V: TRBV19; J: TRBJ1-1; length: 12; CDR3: CASSIGVTEAFF; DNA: TGTGCCAGTAGTATAGGGGTCACTGAAGCTTTCTTT
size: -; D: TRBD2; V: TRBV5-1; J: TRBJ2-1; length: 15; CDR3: CASSSLAGEVNEQFF; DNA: TGCGCCAGCAGCTCCCTAGCGGGAGAGGTTAATGAGCAGTTCTTC
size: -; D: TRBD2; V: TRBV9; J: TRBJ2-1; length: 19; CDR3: CASSPGGTSGLGSYNEQFF; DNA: TGTGCCAGCAGCCCAGGGGGGACTAGCGGTCTCGGCTCCTACAATGAGCAGTTCTTC
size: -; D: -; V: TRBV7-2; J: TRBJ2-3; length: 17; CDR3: CASSLTQREGKTDTQYF; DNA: TGTGCCAGCAGCTTAACCCAGCGAGAGGGGAAAACAGATACGCAGTATTTT
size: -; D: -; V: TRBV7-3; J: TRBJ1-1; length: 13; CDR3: CASSLMGGTEAFF; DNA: TGTGCCAGCAGCTTGATGGGGGGGACTGAAGCTTTCTTT
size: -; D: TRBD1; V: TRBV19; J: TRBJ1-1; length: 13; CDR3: CASSMTGTTEAFF; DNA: TGTGCCAGTAGTATGACAGGGACCACTGAAGCTTTCTTT
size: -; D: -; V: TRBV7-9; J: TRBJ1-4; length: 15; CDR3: CASHTGFATNEKLFF; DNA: TGTGCCAGCCACACGGGATTTGCAACTAATGAAAAACTGTTTTTT
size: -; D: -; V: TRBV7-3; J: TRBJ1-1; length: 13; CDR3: CASSYQANTEAFF; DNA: TGTGCCAGCAGCTACCAGGCGAACACTGAAGCTTTCTTT
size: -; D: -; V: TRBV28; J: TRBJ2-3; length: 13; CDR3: CASRKTYTDTQYF; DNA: TGTGCCAGTAGAAAAACCTACACAGATACGCAGTATTTT
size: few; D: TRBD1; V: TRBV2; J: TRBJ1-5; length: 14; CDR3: CASRVQGGTQPQHF; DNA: TGTGCCAGCAGGGTACAGGGGGGTACTCAGCCCCAGCATTTT
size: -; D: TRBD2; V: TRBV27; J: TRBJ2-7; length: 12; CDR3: CASSRGGVEQYF; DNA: TGTGCCAGCAGTCGGGGAGGGGTCGAGCAGTACTTC
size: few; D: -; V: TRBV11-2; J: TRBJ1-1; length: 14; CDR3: CASSLGQGWAEAFF; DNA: TGTGCCAGCAGCTTAGGGCAGGGGTGGGCTGAAGCTTTCTTT
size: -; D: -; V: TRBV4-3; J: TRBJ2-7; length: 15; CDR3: CASSQEATEPSRQYF; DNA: TGCGCCAGCAGCCAAGAGGCAACGGAGCCGAGCCGGCAGTACTTC
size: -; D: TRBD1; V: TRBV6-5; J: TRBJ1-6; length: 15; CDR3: CASSTTGGKGSPLHF; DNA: TGTGCCAGCAGTACGACAGGGGGTAAAGGTTCACCCCTCCACTTT
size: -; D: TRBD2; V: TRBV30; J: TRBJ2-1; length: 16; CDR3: CAWSGGLAGGPGEQFF; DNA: TGTGCCTGGAGTGGCGGACTAGCGGGAGGGCCCGGTGAGCAGTTCTTC
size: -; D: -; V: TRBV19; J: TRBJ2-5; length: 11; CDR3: CASSKRETQYF; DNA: TGTGCCAGTAGTAAACGAGAGACCCAGTACTTC
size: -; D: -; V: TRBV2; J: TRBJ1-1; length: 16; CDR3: CASRKGGGRSETEAFF; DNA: TGTGCCAGCAGGAAGGGAGGGGGGAGGTCAGAAACTGAAGCTTTCTTT
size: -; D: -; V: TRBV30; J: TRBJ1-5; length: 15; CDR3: CAWGSGLLQSQPQHF; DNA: TGTGCCTGGGGGTCCGGCCTACTACAAAGTCAGCCCCAGCATTTT
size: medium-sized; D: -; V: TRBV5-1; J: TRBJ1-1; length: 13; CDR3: CASTDLMNTEAFF; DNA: TGCGCCAGCACCGACCTCATGAACACTGAAGCTTTCTTT
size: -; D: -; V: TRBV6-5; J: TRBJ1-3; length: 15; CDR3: CASHSPAVSGNTIYF; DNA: TGTGCCAGCCACTCCCCGGCAGTCTCTGGAAACACCATATATTTT
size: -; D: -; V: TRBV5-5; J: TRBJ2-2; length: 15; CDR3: CASTLSTGDTGELFF; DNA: TGTGCCAGCACCCTATCGACAGGAGACACCGGGGAGCTGTTTTTT
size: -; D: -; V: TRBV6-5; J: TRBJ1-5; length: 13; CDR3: CASSYSIVQPQHF; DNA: TGTGCCAGCAGTTACTCGATAGTGCAGCCCCAGCATTTT
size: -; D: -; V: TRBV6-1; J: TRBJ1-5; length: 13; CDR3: CASIGDSNQPQHF; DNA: TGTGCCAGCATCGGCGATAGCAATCAGCCCCAGCATTTT
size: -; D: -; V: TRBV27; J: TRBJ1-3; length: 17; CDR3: CASSPLFEGRPGNTIYF; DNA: TGTGCCAGCAGTCCCCTTTTTGAAGGGAGGCCTGGAAACACCATATATTTT